Listed here are 32 T cell receptor beta chains from one sample, sequenced in a study of CD8 T cells in ankylosing spondylitis. TCRdb recomputed calls from the 5' RACE reads with MiXCR, one row per CDR3 protein. This sample has 150,000 to 200,000 distinct CDR3 sequences, with over 10% found just once. The sequenced material came from blood, either unsorted or a sorted T cell fraction (not recorded which). These receptors all stem from a male donor with ankylosing spondylitis or in good health (not recorded which).

The rearrangement uses TRBV2 and TRBJ1-2, with D possibly TRBD1 on 5 matching bases. The CDR3 is 15 amino acids. The germline V gene encodes CDR1 SNHLY and CDR2 FYNNEI. Between the trimmed V and J ends, which lost 3 bases and 0 bases, there was a span of 11 bases. CDR3 sequence (DNA): TGTGCCAGCAGTGAGGGACCGAAACCTAACTATGGCTACACCTTC. Translating it yields CASSEGPKPNYGYTF.

The chain recombines TRBV11-3 with TRBJ2-5; the match to TRBD2 covers 7 bases. Germline V lookup: CDR1 SGHNT, CDR2 YENEEA. The CDR3 consists of 15 residues. The V gene end was trimmed by 5 bases and the J gene end by 3 bases; junction bases not matched to a gene: 9. The CDR3 nucleotides read TGTGCCAGCAGCCCCTGGACGGGGGGTAAAGAGACCCAGTACTTC. Encoded protein: CASSPWTGGKETQYF. Combining the CDR3 with reference TRBV11-3 and TRBJ2-5 gives the whole variable domain EAGVVQSPRYKIIEKKQPVAFWCNPISGHNTLYWYLQNLGQGPELLIRYENEEAVDDSQLPKDRFSAERLKGVDSTLKIQPAELGDSAVYLCASSPWTGGKETQYFGPGTRLLVL.

This clonotype was seen only a few times. The J gene is TRBJ1-5, the V gene TRBV14; D perhaps matches TRBD1 (5 bases). Per germline, CDR1 SGHDN and CDR2 FVKESK. V lost 0 bases, J lost 4 bases, and 25 bases lay in between. The CDR3 extends over 20 amino acids. The chain's CDR3 is CASSQDSPGQGKIWNQPQHF. The CDR3 region has the DNA TGTGCCAGCAGCCAAGATTCCCCGGGGCAGGGTAAGATTTGGAATCAGCCCCAGCATTTT.

The chain joins TRBV7-8 to TRBJ2-3; TRBD2 aligns across 8 bases. Per germline, CDR1 SGHVS and CDR2 FQNEAQ. The CDR3 contains 14 residues. Trimming cost V 5 bases and J 5 bases; bases outside gene matches: 6. Here the CDR3 DNA reads TGTGCCAGCAGCCCCCAGGGACTAGGAGATACGCAGTATTTT. It yields the protein CASSPQGLGDTQYF.

This clonotype appeared many times. The chain uses TRBV12-3 or TRBV12-4 and TRBJ1-2, with TRBD1 identical over 10 bases. After removal of 5 bases from V and 5 bases from J, the junction contained 5 bases not matched to a gene. The CDR3 has 14 amino acids. The CDR3 DNA is TGTGCCAGCAGTCCTCGGACAGGGGGATATGGCTACACCTTC. The encoded protein is CASSPRTGGYGYTF.

This clonotype has only a few counts. The chain recombines TRBV15 with TRBJ2-1, with D hard to call. The CDR3 is made up of 14 amino acids. Germline values: CDR1 LNHNV, CDR2 YYDKDF (reference sequence). Trimming left V 3 bases short and J 5 bases short, with 11 bases between. The DNA of the CDR3 is TGTGCCACCAGCAGGAAGAATGCGCACAATGAGCAGTTCTTC. This gives the protein CATSRKNAHNEQFF.

The rearrangement uses TRBV29-1 and TRBJ1-1, with D perhaps matching TRBD1 (5 bases). CDR3 size: 13 residues. Trimming shortened V by 7 bases and J by 0 bases, and 12 bases separated the two germline ends. Germline CDR1 reads SQVTM; CDR2 reads ANQGSEA. This CDR3 is CSALGELNTEAFF. CDR3 coding DNA: TGCAGCGCCCTGGGGGAGTTGAACACTGAAGCTTTCTTT. The full variable domain, rest sourced from reference TRBV29-1 and TRBJ1-1, is SAVISQKPSRDICQRGTSLTIQCQVDSQVTMMFWYRQQPGQSLTLIATANQGSEATYESGFVIDKFPISRPNLTFSTLTVSNMSPEDSSIYLCSALGELNTEAFFGQGTRLTVV.

This clonotype was detected ten times or more. The CDR3: CASSLGQGGTDTQYF. The CDR3 bases are TGCGCCAGCAGCTTGGGGCAGGGGGGCACAGATACGCAGTATTTT. This chain joins TRBV5-1 and TRBJ2-3; 7 bases match TRBD1. The CDR3 length is 15 residues. Looked up from germline, CDR1 is SGHRS and CDR2 is YFSETQ. V lost 0 bases and J lost 1; bases outside the gene matches: 2.

V is TRBV6-1 and J is TRBJ2-1; D not resolved. The CDR3 is 14 amino acids. The germline V gene has CDR1 MNHNS and CDR2 SASEGT. Trimming stripped 8 bases from V and 5 bases from J, with 16 bases between. CDR3 nucleotides: TGTGCCAGCCATCATCCGGGCCTTCACAATGAGCAGTTCTTC. Protein sequence: CASHHPGLHNEQFF.

In this sample, this clonotype turned up many times. The chain couples TRBV6-4 to TRBJ1-1; the D gene is possibly TRBD1 (6 bases). This CDR3 is built from 16 residues. Germline assignment: CDR1 MRHNA and CDR2 SNTAGT. V gave up 2 bases and J gave up 1 base, with 14 bases separating them. CDR3 sequence: CASSDGAGDGNTEAFF. The CDR3 DNA is TGTGCCAGCAGTGACGGGGCAGGGGACGGGAACACTGAAGCTTTCTTT.

The V call is TRBV7-8, the J call TRBJ1-2; a possible D gene is TRBD1 (5 bases). The CDR3 is 13 amino acids. Germline-derived CDR1 and CDR2 are SGHVS and FQNEAQ. Trimming removed 1 base at V and 8 bases at J, with 11 bases between. In DNA form, the CDR3 reads TGTGCCAGCAGCTTAGTAGGGACCTGGGGCTACACCTTC. Its translation is CASSLVGTWGYTF. Using reference TRBV7-8 and TRBJ1-2 for the parts outside the CDR3, the full variable domain is GAGVSQSPRYKVAKRGQDVALRCDPISGHVSLFWYQQALGQGPEFLTYFQNEAQLDKSGLPSDRFFAERPEGSVSTLKIQRTQQEDSAVYLCASSLVGTWGYTFGSGTRLTVV.

The sample holds a few counts of this clonotype. This rearrangement joins TRBV24-1 to TRBJ2-1, with 13 positions matching TRBD2. Trimming removed 9 bases from V and 6 bases from J; junction bases left unmatched: 1. The germline CDR1 and CDR2 sequences are KGHDR and SFDVKD. CDR3 length equals 13 residues. CDR3 in DNA: TGTGCCACCGGACTAGCGGGAGTCAATGAGCAGTTCTTC. This translates into CATGLAGVNEQFF.

There are many counts of this clonotype. The V call is TRBV30, the J call TRBJ1-1; no clear D gene. V lost 2 bases to trimming and J lost 0 bases, with 7 bases between them. Germline V gene sequence: CDR1 GTSNPN, CDR2 SVGIG (reference sequence). The length of the CDR3 is 13 residues. CDR3 amino acids: CAWSLGLNTEAFF. The CDR3 region has the DNA TGTGCCTGGAGTCTGGGGTTGAACACTGAAGCTTTCTTT.

The genes are TRBV6-5 and TRBJ2-1; 7 bases are shared with TRBD2. CDR3 size: 16 residues. With V trimmed by 6 bases and J by 2 bases, 10 bases remained unmatched. Germline V CDR1 and CDR2: MNHEY, SVGAGI. CDR3 amino acids: CASSRLADPTYNEQFF. In DNA, the CDR3 is TGTGCCAGCAGCAGACTAGCAGACCCTACCTACAATGAGCAGTTCTTC.

Only a few counts were recorded for this clonotype. This chain joins TRBV5-1 and TRBJ2-7, with TRBD2 matching over 9 bases. Germline V gives CDR1 SGHRS, CDR2 YFSETQ. V trimming: 2 bases; J trimming: 2 bases; junction bases outside the gene matches: 5. This CDR3 is 15 amino acids long. The CDR3 region is CASSFDSGSTYEQYF. In DNA, the CDR3 is TGCGCCAGCAGCTTCGATAGCGGGAGCACCTACGAGCAGTACTTC.

This chain connects TRBV11-2 to TRBJ1-1; weak D call: TRBD1 (5 bases). The CDR3 is made up of 12 amino acids. CDR1 SGHAT and CDR2 FQNNGV come from the germline V gene. V dropped 3 bases and J dropped 7 bases, with 9 bases sitting between them. CDR3 region: CASSLDQGEAFF. DNA for the CDR3: TGTGCCAGCAGCTTGGATCAGGGTGAAGCTTTCTTT.

This sequence joins TRBV12-3 or TRBV12-4 and TRBJ2-7; 9 bases are shared with TRBD2. This CDR3 has 14 residues. Unmatched junction bases numbered 4, after V lost 6 bases and J lost 1 base. The CDR3 region is CASSLTSGSYEQYF. The CDR3 bases are TGTGCCAGCAGCTTGACTAGCGGTTCCTACGAGCAGTACTTC.

This chain uses TRBV12-3 or TRBV12-4 with TRBJ2-7, with D perhaps matching TRBD1 or TRBD2 (6 bases each). V lost 6 bases, J lost 3 bases, and 21 bases lay in between. This CDR3 has 16 amino acids. The CDR3 region is CASSPGDWNIGYEQYF. DNA for the CDR3: TGTGCCAGCAGCCCAGGGGACTGGAACATCGGCTACGAGCAGTACTTC.

This chain connects TRBV29-1 to TRBJ2-7, with a possible D match to TRBD2 (5 bases). Germline V gene sequence: CDR1 SQVTM, CDR2 ANQGSEA. Between the trimmed V and J ends, which lost 6 bases and 7 bases, there was a span of 16 bases. This CDR3 is 12 amino acids long. The CDR3 bases are TGCAGCGTACTACACGGGCGAGGGGAGCAGTACTTC. It codes for CSVLHGRGEQYF.

V gene TRBV7-2 combines with J gene TRBJ2-3; the D gene is possibly TRBD2 (5 bases). Trimming cost V 3 bases and J 2 bases, with 15 bases left between them. Looked up from germline, CDR1 is SGHTA and CDR2 is FQGNSA. The CDR3 totals 16 residues. The CDR3 sequence is CASSFGASPNTDTQYF. The CDR3, as DNA: TGTGCCAGCAGCTTCGGAGCTAGCCCAAACACAGATACGCAGTATTTT.

This clonotype was seen more than once but under ten times. The rearrangement uses TRBV5-1 and TRBJ2-2; D ambiguous. Germline CDR1 SGHRS, CDR2 YFSETQ. V lost 5 bases to trimming and J lost 4 bases, with 15 bases between them. This CDR3 has 15 amino acids. The CDR3 sequence is CASRPWVDATGELFF. The DNA of the CDR3 is TGCGCCAGCAGGCCTTGGGTAGATGCCACCGGGGAGCTGTTTTTT.

This clonotype has more than one count but fewer than ten. The V call is TRBV5-1, the J call TRBJ2-3, with D perhaps being TRBD1 or TRBD2 (5 bases each). The V gene's germline CDR1 is SGHRS and CDR2 YFSETQ. This CDR3 has 16 residues. V lost 4 bases and J lost 4, with 19 bases in between. The CDR3: CASSGRELPGPDTQYF. The CDR3 DNA sequence: TGCGCCAGCAGCGGACGGGAACTTCCAGGGCCAGATACGCAGTATTTT.

A few counts support this clonotype. The genes are TRBV27 and TRBJ2-1; 8 bases are a match to TRBD1. This CDR3 comprises 14 residues. Trimming cost V 6 bases and J 5 bases; bases outside gene matches: 6. Germline CDR1 reads MNHEY; CDR2 reads SMNVEV (reference sequence). The DNA of the CDR3 is TGTGCCAGCAGCCAGACAGGGGCCCACAATGAGCAGTTCTTC. Its protein product is CASSQTGAHNEQFF.

This clonotype was observed a handful of times. The V gene is TRBV29-1, the J gene TRBJ2-3; maybe TRBD1 (6 bases). CDR1 SQVTM and CDR2 ANQGSEA come from the germline V gene. The CDR3 runs 13 residues. Trimming shortened V by 4 bases and J by 4 bases, and 12 bases separated the two germline ends. CDR3 in amino acids: CSVATGMSDTQYF. The CDR3, as DNA: TGCAGCGTTGCCACAGGGATGTCAGATACGCAGTATTTT.

This clonotype turned up a few times. This chain uses TRBV20-1 with TRBJ2-7; D is possibly TRBD2 (6 bases). This CDR3 has 14 amino acids. Trimming pared 5 bases from V and 0 bases from J, leaving 14 bases between. Germline V CDR1 and CDR2: DFQATT, SNEGSKA (reference sequence). The CDR3 loop reads CSAFRLDSSYEQYF. The CDR3 DNA reads TGCAGTGCTTTCCGACTAGATTCCTCCTACGAGCAGTACTTC.

V and J are TRBV20-1 and TRBJ2-2; 9 bases line up with TRBD1. Germline lookup yields CDR1 DFQATT and CDR2 SNEGSKA (reference sequence). CDR3 size: 15 residues. With V trimmed by 1 base and J by 6 bases, 6 bases remained unmatched. The CDR3 sequence is CSARAGDRESGELFF. The CDR3 nucleotides read TGCAGTGCTAGAGCTGGGGACAGGGAGTCCGGGGAGCTGTTTTTT.

This clonotype was detected many times. J is TRBJ2-7 and V is TRBV7-9; D possibly uses TRBD1 or TRBD2 (5 bases each). Germline loops: CDR1 SEHNR, CDR2 FQNEAQ (reference sequence). The CDR3 runs to 15 residues. V lost 1 base to trimming and J lost 4 bases, with 14 bases between them. CDR3 coding DNA: TGTGCCAGCAGCTTAGGAGGGACCACAGGATACGAGCAGTACTTC. It specifies CASSLGGTTGYEQYF.

The genes are TRBV19 and TRBJ2-1; D is possibly TRBD1 (6 bases). Germline V gene data show CDR1 as LNHDA and CDR2 as SQIVND (reference sequence). This CDR3 comprises 14 residues. V dropped 5 bases and J dropped 1 base, with 9 bases sitting between them. CDR3 sequence (DNA): TGTGCCAGTAGTTTTGGACAGTCCTACAATGAGCAGTTCTTC. Translated: CASSFGQSYNEQFF.

This clonotype occurred a few times. The chain is built from TRBV6-1 and TRBJ2-1; the D gene is possibly TRBD1 (6 bases). V was trimmed by 8 bases and J by 10 bases, leaving 21 bases between them. The CDR3 is 14 amino acids. CDR1 is MNHNS and CDR2 is SASEGT in the germline V gene. The CDR3 loop is CASWNRVPNEEQFF. CDR3 nucleotides: TGTGCCAGCTGGAACAGGGTACCCAATGAAGAGCAGTTCTTC.

This clonotype was counted many times. The J gene is TRBJ1-2, the V gene TRBV6-1; no clear D gene. The CDR3 length is 13 residues. In germline, CDR1 is MNHNS, CDR2 SASEGT. V was pared by 3 bases and J by 0 bases, with 5 bases between. CDR3 sequence (DNA): TGTGCCAGCAGTGATTCCTCTAACTATGGCTACACCTTC. The encoded protein is CASSDSSNYGYTF.

This chain joins TRBV5-1 and TRBJ2-7; D is ambiguous. The CDR3 covers 13 residues. The germline V gene has CDR1 SGHRS and CDR2 YFSETQ. Deletions cut 2 bases from V and 5 bases from J, with 11 bases between. The CDR3 region is CASSLWPTNEQYF. CDR3 bases: TGCGCCAGCAGCTTATGGCCCACGAACGAGCAGTACTTC. The full variable domain, rest sourced from reference TRBV5-1 and TRBJ2-7, is KAGVTQTPRYLIKTRGQQVTLSCSPISGHRSVSWYQQTPGQGLQFLFEYFSETQRNKGNFPGRFSGRQFSNSRSEMNVSTLELGDSALYLCASSLWPTNEQYFGPGTRLTVT.

This chain connects TRBV4-1 to TRBJ2-3; TRBD2 agrees at 7 bases. Germline V gene sequence: CDR1 MGHRA, CDR2 YSYEKL. The CDR3 spans 15 residues. The ends lost 3 bases at V and 6 bases at J; junction bases unmatched: 9. The CDR3 loop is CASSHDASGGDTQYF. The CDR3 coding sequence is TGCGCCAGCAGCCACGACGCATCGGGAGGTGATACGCAGTATTTT.